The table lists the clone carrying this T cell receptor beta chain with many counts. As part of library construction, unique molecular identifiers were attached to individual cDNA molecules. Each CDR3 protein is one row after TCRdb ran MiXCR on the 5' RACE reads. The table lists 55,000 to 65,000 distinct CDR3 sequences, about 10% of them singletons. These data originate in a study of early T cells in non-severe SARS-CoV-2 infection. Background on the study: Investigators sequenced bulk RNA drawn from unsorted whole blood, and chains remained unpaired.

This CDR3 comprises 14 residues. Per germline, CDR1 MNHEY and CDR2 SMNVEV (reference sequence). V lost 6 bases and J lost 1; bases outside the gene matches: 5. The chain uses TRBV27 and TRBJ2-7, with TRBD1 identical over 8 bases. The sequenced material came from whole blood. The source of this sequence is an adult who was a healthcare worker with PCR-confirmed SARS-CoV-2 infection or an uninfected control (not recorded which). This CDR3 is CASSRQGLSYEQYF. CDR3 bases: TGTGCCAGCAGCCGACAGGGGCTGTCCTACGAGCAGTACTTC.